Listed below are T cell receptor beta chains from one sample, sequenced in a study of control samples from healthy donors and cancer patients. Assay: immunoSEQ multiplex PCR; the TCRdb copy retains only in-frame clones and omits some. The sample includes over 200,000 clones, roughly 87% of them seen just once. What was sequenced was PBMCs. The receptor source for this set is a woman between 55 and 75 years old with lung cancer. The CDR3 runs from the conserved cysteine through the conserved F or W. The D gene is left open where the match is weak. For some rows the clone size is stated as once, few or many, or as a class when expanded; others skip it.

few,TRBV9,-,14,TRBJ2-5,CASSVSYGGETQYF,TGTGCCAGCAGCGTATCTTACGGCGGAGAGACCCAGTACTTC
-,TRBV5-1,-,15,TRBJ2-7,CASSLVGQGYGEQYF,TGCGCCAGCAGCTTAGTGGGTCAGGGTTATGGCGAGCAGTACTTC
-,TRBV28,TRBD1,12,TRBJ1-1,CASRRQGGEAFF,TGTGCCAGCAGACGACAGGGAGGTGAAGCTTTCTTT
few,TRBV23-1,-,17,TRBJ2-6,CASSRPEGTSGANVLTF,TGCGCCAGCAGTCGGCCAGAGGGGACCTCTGGGGCCAACGTCCTGACTTTC
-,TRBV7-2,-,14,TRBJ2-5,CASCVRFGQETQYF,TGTGCCAGCTGCGTGCGGTTCGGGCAAGAGACCCAGTACTTC
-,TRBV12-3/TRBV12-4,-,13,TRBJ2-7,CASTLGGIYEQYF,TGTGCCAGCACTTTAGGGGGGATATACGAGCAGTACTTC
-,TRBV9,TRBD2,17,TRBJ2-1,CASSPVASGSVRNEQFF,TGTGCCAGCAGCCCCGTGGCTAGCGGGAGCGTAAGGAATGAGCAGTTCTTC
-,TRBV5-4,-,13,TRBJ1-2,CASSRQENYGYTF,TGTGCCAGCAGCCGGCAGGAGAACTATGGCTACACCTTC
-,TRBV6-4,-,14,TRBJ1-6,CASSDGEGVLPLHF,TGTGCCAGCAGTGACGGTGAGGGCGTTTTACCCCTCCACTTT
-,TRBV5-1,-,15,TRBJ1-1,CASSLSTYMNTEAFF,TGCGCCAGCAGCCTATCGACGTACATGAACACTGAAGCTTTCTTT
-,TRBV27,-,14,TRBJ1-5,CASSHSTGSQPQHF,TGTGCCAGCAGTCACTCGACAGGATCTCAGCCCCAGCATTTT
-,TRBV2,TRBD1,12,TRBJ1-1,CASSVDRAEAFF,TGTGCCAGCAGTGTCGACAGGGCCGAAGCTTTCTTT
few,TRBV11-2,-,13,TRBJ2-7,CASSLDRGREQYF,TGTGCCAGCAGCTTAGATCGAGGGCGCGAGCAGTACTTC
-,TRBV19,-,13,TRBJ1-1,CASSILGLPDAFF,TGTGCCAGTAGTATATTAGGGCTTCCCGACGCTTTCTTT
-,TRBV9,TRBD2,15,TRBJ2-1,CASSYLAGAYNEQFF,TGTGCCAGCAGCTACTTAGCGGGAGCCTACAATGAGCAGTTCTTC
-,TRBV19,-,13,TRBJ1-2,CASSRPGTGRYTF,TGTGCCAGTAGCCGCCCGGGAACCGGGCGCTACACCTTC
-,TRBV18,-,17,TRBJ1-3,CASSPATKSASGNTIYF,TGTGCCAGCTCACCAGCGACAAAGTCTGCCTCTGGAAACACCATATATTTT
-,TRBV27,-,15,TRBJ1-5,CASSPIDRSNQPQHF,TGTGCCAGCAGTCCCATTGACAGAAGCAATCAGCCCCAGCATTTT
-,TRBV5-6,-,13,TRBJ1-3,CASSLAGTDTIYF,TGTGCCAGCAGCTTGGCCGGCACAGACACCATATATTTT
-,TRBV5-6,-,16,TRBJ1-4,CASSSAITNSGEKLFF,TGTGCCAGCAGCTCAGCTATAACTAACAGCGGTGAAAAACTGTTTTTT
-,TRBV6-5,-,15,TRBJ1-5,CASSYSYGQSGPQHF,TGTGCCAGCAGTTACTCGTACGGTCAATCGGGGCCCCAGCATTTT
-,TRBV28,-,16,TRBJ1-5,CASSLPGTPLNQPQHF,TGTGCCAGCAGTTTGCCCGGGACGCCGTTAAATCAGCCCCAGCATTTT
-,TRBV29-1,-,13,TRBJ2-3,CSVEGVSTDTQYF,TGCAGCGTCGAGGGTGTAAGCACAGATACGCAGTATTTT
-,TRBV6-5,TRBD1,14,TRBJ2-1,CASMDRIGVNEQFF,TGTGCCAGCATGGACAGGATAGGTGTGAATGAGCAGTTCTTC